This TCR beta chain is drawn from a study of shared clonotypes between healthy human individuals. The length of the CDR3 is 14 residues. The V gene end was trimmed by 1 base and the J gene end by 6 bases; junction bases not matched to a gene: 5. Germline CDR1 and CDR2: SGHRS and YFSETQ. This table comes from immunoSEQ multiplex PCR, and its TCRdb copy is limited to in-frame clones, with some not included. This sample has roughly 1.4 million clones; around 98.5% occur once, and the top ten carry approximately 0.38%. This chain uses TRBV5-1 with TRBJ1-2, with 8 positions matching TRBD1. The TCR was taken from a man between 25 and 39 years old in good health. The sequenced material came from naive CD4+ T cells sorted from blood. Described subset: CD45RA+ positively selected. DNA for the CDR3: TGCGCCAGCAGCTTGTTCGGGACAGGCGATGGCTACACCTTC. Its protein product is CASSLFGTGDGYTF.